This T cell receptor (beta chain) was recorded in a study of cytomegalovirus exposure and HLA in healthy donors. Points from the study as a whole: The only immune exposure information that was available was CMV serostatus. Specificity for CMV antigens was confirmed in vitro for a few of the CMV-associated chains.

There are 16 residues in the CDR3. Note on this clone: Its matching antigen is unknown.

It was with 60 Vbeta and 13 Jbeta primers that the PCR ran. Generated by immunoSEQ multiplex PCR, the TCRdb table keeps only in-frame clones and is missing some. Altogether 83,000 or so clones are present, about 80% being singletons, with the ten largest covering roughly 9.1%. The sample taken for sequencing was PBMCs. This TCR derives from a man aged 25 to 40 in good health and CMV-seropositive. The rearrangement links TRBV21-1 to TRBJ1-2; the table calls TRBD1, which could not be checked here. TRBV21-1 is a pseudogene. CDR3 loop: CASSKKGTHFNYGYTF. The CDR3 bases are TGTGCCAGCAGCAAAAAGGGGACACATTTTAACTATGGCTACACCTTC.